The 32 T cell receptor beta chains reported below all come from one sample, sequenced in a study of CD8 T cells in ankylosing spondylitis. TCRdb redid the calling of the 5' RACE reads with MiXCR, one entry per CDR3 protein. The sample lists around 130,000 distinct CDR3 sequences, about an eighth seen once, with under 3% in the top ten. The sequencing sample was made of blood, either unsorted or a sorted T cell fraction (not recorded which). The receptors originated from a female donor with ankylosing spondylitis or in good health (not recorded which).

This clonotype has more than one count but fewer than ten. The chain carries TRBV20-1 and TRBJ2-7, with D unclear. V was clipped by 2 bases and J by 0 bases, with 5 bases between them. Germline V gives CDR1 DFQATT, CDR2 SNEGSKA (reference sequence). This CDR3 is built from 12 residues. The CDR3 sequence: CSARQDSYEQYF. CDR3 DNA sequence: TGCAGTGCTAGACAGGACTCCTACGAGCAGTACTTC.

At least ten counts were recorded for this clonotype. This chain's CDR3 is CASSPWTENYNEQFF. CDR3 in DNA: TGTGCCAGCAGTCCCTGGACAGAAAATTACAATGAGCAGTTCTTC. This chain connects TRBV12-3 or TRBV12-4 to TRBJ2-1; D perhaps matches TRBD1 (6 bases). V lost 5 bases and J lost 4, with 15 bases in between. This CDR3 region has 15 residues.

This clonotype occurred once. V gene TRBV12-3 or TRBV12-4 combines with J gene TRBJ2-7; the D gene could be TRBD1 or TRBD2 (5 bases each). The CDR3 runs to 13 residues. V shed 6 bases and J shed 6 bases, with 15 bases lying between them. This CDR3 is CASSFTEGSEQYF. The CDR3 nucleotides read TGTGCCAGCAGCTTCACCGAGGGGTCCGAGCAGTACTTC.

This clonotype was seen repeatedly, ten times or more. This rearrangement joins TRBV6-1 to TRBJ1-1, with 9 bases aligning to TRBD1. This CDR3 comprises 15 residues. Germline CDR1 MNHNS, CDR2 SASEGT. J lost 1 base, V lost 7 bases, and 7 bases had no gene match. The CDR3 DNA is TGTGCCAGCATTGACAGGGGGAGGGGGAACACTGAAGCTTTCTTT. This encodes CASIDRGRGNTEAFF.

This clonotype was seen ten or more times. The DNA for the CDR3 is TGCAGTGCTGATCCCATCTTCGGCGGGGACACTGAAGCTTTCTTT. It encodes CSADPIFGGDTEAFF. The chain has TRBV20-1 and TRBJ1-1, with D hard to call. V was pared by 5 bases and J by 3 bases, with 19 bases between. Per germline, CDR1 DFQATT and CDR2 SNEGSKA (reference sequence). The CDR3 is 15 amino acids.

This clonotype was found a few times. The chain carries TRBV5-1 and TRBJ1-2; D gene unclear. V shed 0 bases and J shed 7 bases, with 13 bases lying between them. This CDR3 contains 14 residues. The germline V gene has CDR1 SGHRS and CDR2 YFSETQ. CDR3 coding DNA: TGCGCCAGCAGCTTGGCCTCCACGGACGGTGGCTACACCTTC. Translation: CASSLASTDGGYTF.

This clonotype was detected only a few times. V usage is TRBV7-9 and J usage is TRBJ2-7; possible D gene TRBD1, 7 bases. This CDR3 region has 15 residues. Trimming pared 5 bases from V and 0 bases from J, leaving 14 bases between. CDR1 and CDR2 from the germline V gene are SEHNR and FQNEAQ (reference sequence). This CDR3 is CASSTAGQSSYEQYF. The CDR3 coding sequence is TGTGCCAGCAGCACTGCGGGACAGAGCTCCTACGAGCAGTACTTC.

This clonotype was observed a few times. This sequence joins TRBV12-5 and TRBJ2-1; D not certain. CDR3 length: 13 residues. CDR1 is LGHNT, CDR2 FRNRAP, per germline. Trimming pared 2 bases from V and 5 bases from J, leaving 7 bases between. CDR3 sequence reads: CASGLFANNEQFF. The CDR3 DNA sequence: TGTGCTAGTGGTTTGTTCGCGAACAATGAGCAGTTCTTC.

This clonotype turned up a few times. J is TRBJ1-1 and V is TRBV25-1; D possibly corresponds to TRBD1 (5 bases). This CDR3 is 15 amino acids long. V was pared by 6 bases and J by 5 bases, with 19 bases between. Germline V CDR1 and CDR2: MGHDK, SYGVNS. For the CDR3, the DNA is TGTGCCAGCAGAGTGACAATGGGGGTTGGTACTGAAGCTTTCTTT. Protein: CASRVTMGVGTEAFF.

In its sample, this clonotype was seen a few times. This chain connects TRBV18 to TRBJ2-1; 9 bases align to TRBD1. Germline V gene sequence: CDR1 KGHSH, CDR2 LQKENI. This CDR3 comprises 15 residues. V lost 3 bases to trimming and J lost 8 bases; unmatched junction nucleotides: 8. CDR3 coding DNA: TGTGCCAGCTCACCCGGGACAGGGTGGAACTATGAGCAGTTCTTC. This gives the protein CASSPGTGWNYEQFF. The complete variable domain, with remaining parts taken from reference TRBV18 and TRBJ2-1, reads NAGVMQNPRHLVRRRGQEARLRCSPMKGHSHVYWYRQLPEEGLKFMVYLQKENIIDESGMPKERFSAEFPKEGPSILRIQQVVRGDSAAYFCASSPGTGWNYEQFFGPGTRLTVL.

This clonotype was counted a few times. The chain is built from TRBV7-9 and TRBJ2-3; D gene uncertain. Germline CDR1 SEHNR, CDR2 FQNEAQ (reference sequence). V was shortened by 5 bases and J by 0 bases, with 12 bases between the two germline ends. There are 15 residues in the CDR3. The CDR3: CASSRSELSTDTQYF. The DNA for the CDR3 is TGTGCCAGCAGCCGGTCTGAGCTTAGCACAGATACGCAGTATTTT.

Remarks on this clonotype: The junction differs from germline at one of its ends, possibly a read error. The rearrangement uses TRBV5-1 and TRBJ2-4; 7 nucleotides agree with TRBD1. Per germline, CDR1 SGHRS and CDR2 YFSETQ. This CDR3 is built from 13 residues. The CDR3 region has the DNA TGCGCCAGCAGCTTGGAGGGGGCAAACATTCAGCACTTC. It codes for CASSLEGANIQHF.

Many counts were recorded for this clonotype. V gene TRBV27 combines with J gene TRBJ1-6, with D possibly matching TRBD1 (5 bases). The germline V gene encodes CDR1 MNHEY and CDR2 SMNVEV (reference sequence). The V end lost 6 bases, the J end lost 2 bases, and 17 bases lay between the germline ends. The CDR3 length is 17 residues. CDR3 in amino acids: CASRRTATATYNSPLHF. The CDR3 DNA reads as TGTGCCAGCAGACGTACAGCGACAGCCACCTATAATTCACCCCTCCACTTT.

This clonotype was seen repeatedly, ten times or more. This rearrangement joins TRBV9 to TRBJ2-5; D is perhaps TRBD1 (5 bases). This CDR3 comprises 15 residues. The V and J ends lost 0 bases and 5 bases respectively, with 14 bases between them. The germline V gene has CDR1 SGDLS and CDR2 YYNGEE. Here the CDR3 DNA reads TGTGCCAGCAGCGTAGGATCAGGGTTTATGGAGACCCAGTACTTC. The encoded protein is CASSVGSGFMETQYF.

The rearrangement joins TRBV20-1 to TRBJ1-5; D unresolved. The germline CDR1 and CDR2 sequences are DFQATT and SNEGSKA (reference sequence). V lost 2 bases and J 9 bases, leaving 14 bases between the germline ends. The length of the CDR3 is 13 residues. CDR3 protein: CSARPAGAGPQHF. CDR3 sequence (DNA): TGCAGTGCTAGACCCGCGGGCGCGGGGCCCCAGCATTTT.

This clonotype was observed a few times. This chain joins TRBV25-1 and TRBJ2-7; D call uncertain. Germline V gene sequence: CDR1 MGHDK, CDR2 SYGVNS. The CDR3 extends over 11 amino acids. With 4 bases removed from V and 7 bases from J, the gap between germline ends came to 8 bases. DNA for the CDR3: TGTGCCAGCAGTGTGCGCAGGGAGCAGTACTTC. Amino acid sequence: CASSVRREQYF.

This clonotype was seen a few times. The gene calls are TRBV6-6 and TRBJ1-5; no clear D. The CDR3 has 13 residues. In germline, CDR1 is MNHNY, CDR2 SVGAGI (reference sequence). Trimming left V 7 bases short and J 6 bases short, with 13 bases between. CDR3 coding DNA: TGTGCCAGCACTCAGTTGGGAAGTCAGCCCCAGCATTTT. Encoded protein: CASTQLGSQPQHF.

V usage is TRBV6-1 and J usage is TRBJ2-4, with D possibly being TRBD2 (7 bases). Germline CDR1 MNHNS, CDR2 SASEGT. Trimming shortened V by 6 bases and J by 7 bases, and 22 bases separated the two germline ends. The CDR3 extends over 16 amino acids. The CDR3 protein is CASRAAGTGRGNIQYF. The CDR3 nucleotides are TGTGCCAGCAGAGCGGCTGGAACAGGGCGGGGGAACATTCAGTACTTC.

This sequence joins TRBV20-1 and TRBJ2-1; TRBD2 agrees at 15 bases. The CDR3 has 16 amino acids. Germline values: CDR1 DFQATT, CDR2 SNEGSKA (reference sequence). Trimming at V came to 4 bases and at J to 7 bases, leaving 8 bases not matched to a gene. CDR3 DNA: TGCAGTGCTAAAGGGACTAGCGGGAGGACTGGGAATGAGCAGTTCTTC. Translation: CSAKGTSGRTGNEQFF.

This chain links TRBV10-3 with TRBJ1-3; D is perhaps TRBD1 (5 bases). Germline CDR1 and CDR2: ENHRY and SYGVKD. This CDR3 is 15 amino acids long. The V and J ends lost 0 bases and 2 bases respectively, with 8 bases between them. DNA of the CDR3: TGTGCCATCAGTGAGTCCACGGGGGCTGGAAACACCATATATTTT. Encoded protein: CAISESTGAGNTIYF.

The chain employs TRBV18 and TRBJ2-7, with D uncertain. V dropped 1 base and J dropped 1 base, with 11 bases sitting between them. The CDR3 is 15 residues long. Germline lookup yields CDR1 KGHSH and CDR2 LQKENI. The CDR3 loop reads CASSPQRTESYEQYF. The CDR3 bases are TGTGCCAGCTCACCACAGAGGACGGAATCCTACGAGCAGTACTTC.

In this sample, this clonotype turned up a few times. The V gene is TRBV5-1, the J gene TRBJ2-7; 10 positions agree with TRBD2. The CDR3 extends over 17 amino acids. The germline V gene has CDR1 SGHRS and CDR2 YFSETQ. V shed 3 bases, J shed 0 bases, and the junction held 9 bases outside the gene matches. For the CDR3, the DNA is TGCGCCAGCAGCTCATCTTCTCTAGCGGGGGACTCCTACGAGCAGTACTTC. Encoded protein: CASSSSSLAGDSYEQYF.

As concerns this clonotype: This may be a read error: a much more frequent sequence differs by one nucleotide. This chain connects TRBV5-1 to TRBJ2-3, with TRBD2 matching over 9 bases. The ends lost 0 bases at V and 2 bases at J; junction bases unmatched: 4. The CDR3 covers 16 residues. Germline V gene lookup returns CDR1 SGHRS and CDR2 YFSETQ. CDR3 DNA: TGCGCCAGCAGCTTGGAGCTAGCGGGGACCACAGATACGCAGTATTTT. This codes for CASSLELAGTTDTQYF.

This clonotype was observed many times. The rearrangement uses TRBV5-1 and TRBJ2-4, with 7 bases that match TRBD1. The germline CDR1 and CDR2 sequences are SGHRS and YFSETQ. The CDR3 runs 14 residues. Germline trimming cut 1 base from V and 7 bases from J; bases unmatched to any gene: 5. The CDR3 here is CASSLPTGANIQYF. DNA of the CDR3: TGCGCCAGCAGCTTGCCCACAGGGGCGAACATTCAGTACTTC.

The table lists this clonotype with many counts. The V gene is TRBV28, the J gene TRBJ2-7, with a tentative D call TRBD2 (5 bases). The CDR3 runs 14 residues. CDR1 is MDHEN and CDR2 is SYDVKM in the germline V gene. Trimming shortened V by 6 bases and J by 3 bases, and 15 bases separated the two germline ends. The CDR3, as DNA: TGTGCCAGCAGAACTCTCTCTAGCCTCTACGAGCAGTACTTC. Protein sequence: CASRTLSSLYEQYF.

As concerns this clonotype: A much larger clone lies a single base off, so this may be a read error. J is TRBJ1-1 and V is TRBV5-1; no reliable D call. The CDR3 consists of 13 residues. Germline loops: CDR1 SGHRS, CDR2 YFSETQ. CDR3 sequence reads: CANSSEAYTEAFF. The CDR3 DNA reads as TGCGCCAACAGCAGTGAAGCTTACACTGAAGCTTTCTTT.

This clonotype was seen many times. The chain has TRBV29-1 and TRBJ1-5; perhaps TRBD1 as D (5 bases). Trimming shortened V by 4 bases and J by 5 bases, and 15 bases separated the two germline ends. CDR1 and CDR2 (germline): SQVTM, ANQGSEA. The CDR3 consists of 14 residues. The CDR3 bases are TGCAGCGTTGCGGTCCCAGGGTCTGATCAGCCCCAGCATTTT. Translation: CSVAVPGSDQPQHF.

V is TRBV12-3 or TRBV12-4 and J is TRBJ1-4; tentatively, D is TRBD1 (6 bases). V lost 5 bases and J lost 14, with 15 bases in between. CDR3 size: 12 residues. CDR3 sequence reads: CASSRNRVGLFF. DNA for the CDR3: TGTGCCAGCAGTCGTAACAGGGTCGGGCTGTTTTTT.

This clonotype appeared a few times. The gene calls are TRBV5-1 and TRBJ2-2; D call uncertain. Trimming stripped 0 bases from V and 2 bases from J, with 5 bases between. Germline V CDR1 and CDR2: SGHRS, YFSETQ. The CDR3 consists of 14 residues. CDR3 sequence (DNA): TGCGCCAGCAGCTTGGTCCAAAACACCGGGGAGCTGTTTTTT. Protein product: CASSLVQNTGELFF.

In this sample, this clonotype turned up a few times. The chain employs TRBV7-2 and TRBJ1-2; D perhaps matches TRBD1 (5 bases). V shed 5 bases and J shed 8 bases, with 15 bases lying between them. Germline CDR1 and CDR2: SGHTA and FQGNSA. This CDR3 is 13 amino acids long. The CDR3 spells CASSMGPDGGYTF. In DNA form, the CDR3 reads TGTGCCAGCAGCATGGGGCCCGACGGAGGCTACACCTTC.

This sequence joins TRBV18 and TRBJ1-1, with D possibly TRBD1 on 6 matching bases. Trimming cost V 5 bases and J 4 bases, with 8 bases left between them. CDR1 and CDR2 from the germline V gene are KGHSH and LQKENI. This CDR3 is built from 12 residues. The CDR3 spells CASSSQGTEAFF. The DNA of the CDR3 is TGTGCCAGCTCATCACAGGGCACTGAAGCTTTCTTT.

This chain joins TRBV10-3 and TRBJ2-1; D might be TRBD2 (6 bases). This CDR3 comprises 13 residues. V lost 6 bases to trimming and J lost 8 bases, with 14 bases between them. The germline CDR1 and CDR2 sequences are ENHRY and SYGVKD. The CDR3 DNA is TGTGCCATCAGGGGAGGAGGCCTCGATGAGCAGTTCTTC. It specifies CAIRGGGLDEQFF.